This section outlines one TCR beta chain sequence together with its context. Its target antigen remains unknown. No base qualities exist here, and no much larger clone lies one base off it. TCRbeta CDR3 regions were amplified from genomic DNA using the immunoSEQ Assay, a bias-controlled multiplex PCR. Per the original workflow: The number of nucleated cells in each sample was estimated from the amplification of reference gene primers within the assay. Sequence reads were collapsed and filtered to measure the absolute abundance of every unique TCRbeta CDR3 rearrangement. For each sample, productive Simpson clonality was calculated by taking the square root of Simpson's diversity index across productive rearrangements. TCRdb holds this immuneACCESS table with in-frame rearrangements only. Some clones are missing; in checked studies, unresolved V genes explain under half, and the rest has no known cause. The DNA gave D and trimming, while V, J and clone size come from that table. The sample records about 140,000 clones, 87% of which are singletons. Of the sample, 5% falls within the top ten clones.

The collaborating institutions used their own protocols to collect whole blood in K2EDTA tubes. For TCRbeta analysis, collaborators shipped samples as frozen whole blood, isolated PBMCs, or DNA extracted from either of those sample types. This specimen comes from a study of blood T cell repertoires in COVID-19 (dated by TCRdb to 2020 to 2022). Some background on the complete study: Samples from collaborators originated in the United States, Italy and Spain and spanned both the acute and convalescent phases of COVID-19. The repertoires were made available in a free public database intended to serve as a resource for research on the immune response to SARS-CoV-2. Samples were obtained from the ongoing ImmuneRACE study (first 160 participants) and from roughly 1,300 subjects provided by 6 global collaborators. The sample metadata nearly always contained a de-identified subject ID, COVID-19 status, age in years and sex. The material from the prospective study consisted of cDNA or gDNA derived from T cells, B-cell-depleted T cells, or PBMCs. Deeply sampled blood TCRbeta repertoires from subjects exposed to, actively infected with, or recovered from COVID-19 were included in the dataset. Where available, HLA class I and class II types were obtained from metadata supplied by the sample provider rather than from assay-based typing. The research as a whole found: Clinical and demographic metadata were provided uncurated, with the amount varying by source and participant.

V is reduced by 8 bases and J by 0 bases, leaving a spacing of 14 bases between them. The CDR3, cysteine through phenylalanine, is 14 amino acids long. The retained sequence is limited to the CDR3, 42 bases, with the frame set at the first base. CDR1 is given as MNHEY and CDR2 as SVGAGI, both from the germline V gene. This sequence originates from a human donor in a cohort sampled during active COVID-19. This receptor chain uses TRBV6-5 and TRBJ2-7; possibly the D gene is TRBD2, per 6 matching bases. Source material: peripheral blood. The CDR3 has the sequence CASFPHGSSYEQYF. The DNA sequence reads TGTGCCAGCTTCCCACACGGGAGCTCCTACGAGCAGTACTTC.